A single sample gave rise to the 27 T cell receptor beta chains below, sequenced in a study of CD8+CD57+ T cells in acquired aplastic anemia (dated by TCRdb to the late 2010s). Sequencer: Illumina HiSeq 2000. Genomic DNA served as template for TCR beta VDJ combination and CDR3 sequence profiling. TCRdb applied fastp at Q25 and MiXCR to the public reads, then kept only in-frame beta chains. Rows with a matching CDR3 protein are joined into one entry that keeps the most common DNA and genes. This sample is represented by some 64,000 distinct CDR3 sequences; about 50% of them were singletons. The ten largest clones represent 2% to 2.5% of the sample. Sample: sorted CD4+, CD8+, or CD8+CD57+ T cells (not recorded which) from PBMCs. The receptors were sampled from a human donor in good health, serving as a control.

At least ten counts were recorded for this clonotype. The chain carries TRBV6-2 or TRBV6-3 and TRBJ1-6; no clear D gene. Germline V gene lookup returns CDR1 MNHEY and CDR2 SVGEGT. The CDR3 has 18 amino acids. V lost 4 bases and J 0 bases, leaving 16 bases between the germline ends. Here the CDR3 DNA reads TGTGCCAGCAGTTCCTTGGCGGACGGAGGCTCCTATAATTCACCCCTCCACTTT. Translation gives CASSSLADGGSYNSPLHF.

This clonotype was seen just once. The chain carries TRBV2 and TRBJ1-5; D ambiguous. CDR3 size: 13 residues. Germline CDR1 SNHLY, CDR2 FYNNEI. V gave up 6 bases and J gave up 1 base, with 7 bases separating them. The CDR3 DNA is TGTGCCAGCAGCCCGGAGAGCAATCAGCCCCAGCATTTT. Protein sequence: CASSPESNQPQHF.

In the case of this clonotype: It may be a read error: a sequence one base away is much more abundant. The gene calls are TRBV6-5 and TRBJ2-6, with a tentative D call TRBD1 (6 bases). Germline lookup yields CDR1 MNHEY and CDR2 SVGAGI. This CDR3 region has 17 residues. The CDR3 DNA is TGTGCCAGCGGTTATCGGGACAAACACAGGTGGGCCAACGTCCTGACTTTC. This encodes CASGYRDKHRWANVLTF.

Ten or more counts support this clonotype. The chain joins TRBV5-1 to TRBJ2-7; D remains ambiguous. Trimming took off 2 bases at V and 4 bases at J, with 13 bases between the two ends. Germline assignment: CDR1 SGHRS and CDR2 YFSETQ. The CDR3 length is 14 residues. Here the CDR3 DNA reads TGCGCCAGCAGCTTATCATGGTCTGGATACGAGCAGTACTTC. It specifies CASSLSWSGYEQYF.

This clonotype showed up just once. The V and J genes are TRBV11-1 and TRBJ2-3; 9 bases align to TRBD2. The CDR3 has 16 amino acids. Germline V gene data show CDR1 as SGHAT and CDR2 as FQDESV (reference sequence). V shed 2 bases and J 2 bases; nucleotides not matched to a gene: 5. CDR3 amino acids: CASSLQASGNTDTQYF. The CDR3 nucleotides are TGTGCCAGCAGCTTACAAGCTAGCGGGAACACAGATACGCAGTATTTT.

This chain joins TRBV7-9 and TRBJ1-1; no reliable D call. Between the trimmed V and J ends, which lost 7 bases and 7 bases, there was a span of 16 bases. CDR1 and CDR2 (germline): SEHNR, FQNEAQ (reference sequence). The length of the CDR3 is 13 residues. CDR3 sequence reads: CASTSLRKLEAFF. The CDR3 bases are TGTGCCAGCACCAGTCTAAGAAAGCTTGAAGCTTTCTTT.

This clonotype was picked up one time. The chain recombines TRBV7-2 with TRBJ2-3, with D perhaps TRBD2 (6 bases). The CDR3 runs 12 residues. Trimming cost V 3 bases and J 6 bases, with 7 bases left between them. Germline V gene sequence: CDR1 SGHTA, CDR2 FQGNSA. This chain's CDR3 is CASSFRGDTQYF. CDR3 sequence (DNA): TGTGCCAGCAGCTTCCGGGGGGATACGCAGTATTTT. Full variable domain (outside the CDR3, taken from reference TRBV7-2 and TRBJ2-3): GAGVSQSPSNKVTEKGKDVELRCDPISGHTALYWYRQSLGQGLEFLIYFQGNSAPDKSGLPSDRFSAERTGGSVSTLTIQRTQQEDSAVYLCASSFRGDTQYFGPGTRLTVL.

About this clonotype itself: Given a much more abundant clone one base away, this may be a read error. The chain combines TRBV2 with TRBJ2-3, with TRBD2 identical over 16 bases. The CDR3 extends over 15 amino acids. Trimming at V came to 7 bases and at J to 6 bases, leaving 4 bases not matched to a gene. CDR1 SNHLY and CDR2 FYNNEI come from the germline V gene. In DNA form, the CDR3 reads TGTGCCAGCAAGGGACTAGCGGGAGGGGCGGATACGCAGTATTTT. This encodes CASKGLAGGADTQYF.

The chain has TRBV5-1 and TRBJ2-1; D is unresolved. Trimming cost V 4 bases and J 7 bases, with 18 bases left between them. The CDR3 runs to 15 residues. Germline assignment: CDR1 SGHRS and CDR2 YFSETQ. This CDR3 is CASSPTTRLGNEQFF. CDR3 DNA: TGCGCCAGCAGCCCGACCACCCGCCTGGGTAATGAGCAGTTCTTC.

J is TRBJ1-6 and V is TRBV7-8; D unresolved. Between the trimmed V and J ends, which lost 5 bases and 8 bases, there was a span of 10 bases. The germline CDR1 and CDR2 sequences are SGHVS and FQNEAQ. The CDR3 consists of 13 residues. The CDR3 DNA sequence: TGTGCCAGCAGCGCAGGATCGGATTCACCCCTCCACTTT. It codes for CASSAGSDSPLHF.

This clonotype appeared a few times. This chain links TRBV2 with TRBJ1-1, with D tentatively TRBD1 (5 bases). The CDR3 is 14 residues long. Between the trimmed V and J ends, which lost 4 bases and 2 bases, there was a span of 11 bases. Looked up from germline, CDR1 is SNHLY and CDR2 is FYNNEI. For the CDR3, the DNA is TGTGCCAGCAGTGCTAGTGGGGGTAACACTGAAGCTTTCTTT. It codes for CASSASGGNTEAFF.

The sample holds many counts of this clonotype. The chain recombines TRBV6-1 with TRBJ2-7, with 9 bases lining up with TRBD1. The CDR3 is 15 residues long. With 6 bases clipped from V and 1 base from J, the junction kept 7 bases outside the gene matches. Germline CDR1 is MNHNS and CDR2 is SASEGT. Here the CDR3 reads CASSLTGTGSYEQYF. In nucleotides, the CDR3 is TGTGCCAGCAGCTTAACCGGGACAGGGTCCTACGAGCAGTACTTC.

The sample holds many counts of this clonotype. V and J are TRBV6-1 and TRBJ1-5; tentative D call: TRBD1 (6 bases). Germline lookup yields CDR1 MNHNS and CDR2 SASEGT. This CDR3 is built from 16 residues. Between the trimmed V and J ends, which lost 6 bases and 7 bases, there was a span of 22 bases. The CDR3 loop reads CASSPGQLGNKQPQHF. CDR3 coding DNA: TGTGCCAGCAGCCCCGGACAGCTGGGGAACAAACAGCCCCAGCATTTT.

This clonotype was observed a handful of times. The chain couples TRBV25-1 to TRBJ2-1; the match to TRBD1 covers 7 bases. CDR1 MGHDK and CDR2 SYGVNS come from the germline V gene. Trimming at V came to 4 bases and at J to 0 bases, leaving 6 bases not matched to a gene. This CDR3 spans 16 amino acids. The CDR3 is CASSVARGSSYNEQFF. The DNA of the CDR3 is TGTGCCAGCAGTGTGGCCAGGGGGAGCTCCTACAATGAGCAGTTCTTC.

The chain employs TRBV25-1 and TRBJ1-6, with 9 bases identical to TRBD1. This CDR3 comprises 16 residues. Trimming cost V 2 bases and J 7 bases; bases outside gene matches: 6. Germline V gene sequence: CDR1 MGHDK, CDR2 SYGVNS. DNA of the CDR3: TGTGCCAGCAGTGAAACGGGACAGGGAGGGAATTCACCCCTCCACTTT. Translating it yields CASSETGQGGNSPLHF.

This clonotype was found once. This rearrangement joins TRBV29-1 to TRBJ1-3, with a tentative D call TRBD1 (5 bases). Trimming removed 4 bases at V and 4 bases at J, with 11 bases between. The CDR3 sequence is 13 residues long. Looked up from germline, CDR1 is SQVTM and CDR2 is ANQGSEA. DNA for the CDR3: TGCAGCGTTGTTCAGGGAGTAGGAAACACCATATATTTT. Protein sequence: CSVVQGVGNTIYF.

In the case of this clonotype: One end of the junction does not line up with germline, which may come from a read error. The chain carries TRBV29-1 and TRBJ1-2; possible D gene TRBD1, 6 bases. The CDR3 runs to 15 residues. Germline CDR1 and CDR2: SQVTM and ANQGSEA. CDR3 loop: CSVEEGQGRYYGHTF. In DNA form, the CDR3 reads TGCAGCGTTGAAGAGGGGCAGGGGCGATACTATGGCCACACCTTC.

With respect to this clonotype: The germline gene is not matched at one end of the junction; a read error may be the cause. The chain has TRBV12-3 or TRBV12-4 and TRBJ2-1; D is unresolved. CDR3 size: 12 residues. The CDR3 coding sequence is TGTGCCAGCAGCCCATCCTTCAATGAGCAGTTCTTC. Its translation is CASSPSFNEQFF.

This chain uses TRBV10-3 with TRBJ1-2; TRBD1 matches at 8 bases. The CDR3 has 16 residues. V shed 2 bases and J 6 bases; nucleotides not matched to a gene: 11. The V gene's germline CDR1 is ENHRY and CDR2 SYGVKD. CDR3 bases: TGTGCCATCAGTGAGAGCCGACAGGGGACGGGGAATGGCTACACCTTC. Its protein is CAISESRQGTGNGYTF.

The CDR3 region is CAIKAGTGTYEQYF. The CDR3 DNA follows: TGTGCCATCAAGGCCGGGACGGGGACCTACGAGCAGTACTTC. The V and J genes are TRBV10-3 and TRBJ2-7; perhaps D is TRBD1 or TRBD2 (5 bases each). In germline, CDR1 is ENHRY, CDR2 SYGVKD. The CDR3 is 14 residues long. V was shortened by 7 bases and J by 2 bases, with 15 bases between the two germline ends.

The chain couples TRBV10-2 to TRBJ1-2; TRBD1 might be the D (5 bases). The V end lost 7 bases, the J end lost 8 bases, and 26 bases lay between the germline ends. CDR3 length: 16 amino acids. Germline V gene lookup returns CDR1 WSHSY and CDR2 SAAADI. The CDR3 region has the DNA TGCGCCAGCACCCAACGAATCGGTGGGACTTCTAGAGGCTACACCTTC. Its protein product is CASTQRIGGTSRGYTF.

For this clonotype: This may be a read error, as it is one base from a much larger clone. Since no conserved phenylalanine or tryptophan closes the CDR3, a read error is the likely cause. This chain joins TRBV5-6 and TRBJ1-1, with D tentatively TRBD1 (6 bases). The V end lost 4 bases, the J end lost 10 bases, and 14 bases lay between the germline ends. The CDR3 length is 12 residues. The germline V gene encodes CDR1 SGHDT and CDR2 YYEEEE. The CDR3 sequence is CASSGAGGRAFL. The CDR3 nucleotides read TGTGCCAGCAGCGGCGCTGGGGGGCGAGCTTTCCTT.

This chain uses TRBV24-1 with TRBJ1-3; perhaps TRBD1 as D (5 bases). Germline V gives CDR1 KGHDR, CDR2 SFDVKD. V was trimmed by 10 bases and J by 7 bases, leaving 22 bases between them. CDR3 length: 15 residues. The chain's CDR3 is CATTGTSGRANTIYF. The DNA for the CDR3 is TGTGCCACGACCGGGACTAGCGGGAGGGCGAACACCATATATTTT.

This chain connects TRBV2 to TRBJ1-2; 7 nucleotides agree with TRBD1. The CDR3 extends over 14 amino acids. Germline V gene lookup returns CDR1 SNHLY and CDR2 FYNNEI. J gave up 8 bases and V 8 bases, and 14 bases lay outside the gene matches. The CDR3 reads CASAAGGKGRGYTF. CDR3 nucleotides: TGTGCCAGCGCCGCAGGGGGGAAGGGCCGGGGCTACACCTTC.

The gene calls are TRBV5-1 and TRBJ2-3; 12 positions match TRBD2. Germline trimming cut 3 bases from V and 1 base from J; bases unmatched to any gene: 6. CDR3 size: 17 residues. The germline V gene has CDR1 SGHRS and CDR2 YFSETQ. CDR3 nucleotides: TGCGCCAGCAGCTCGGGACTAGCGGGTGGTGGCACAGATACGCAGTATTTT. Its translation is CASSSGLAGGGTDTQYF. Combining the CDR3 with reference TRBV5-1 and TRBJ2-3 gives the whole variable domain KAGVTQTPRYLIKTRGQQVTLSCSPISGHRSVSWYQQTPGQGLQFLFEYFSETQRNKGNFPGRFSGRQFSNSRSEMNVSTLELGDSALYLCASSSGLAGGGTDTQYFGPGTRLTVL.

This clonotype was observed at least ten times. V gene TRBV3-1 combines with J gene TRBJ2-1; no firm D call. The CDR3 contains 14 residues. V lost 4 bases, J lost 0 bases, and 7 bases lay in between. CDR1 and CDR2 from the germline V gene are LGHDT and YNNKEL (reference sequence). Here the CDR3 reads CASSRDSSYNEQFF. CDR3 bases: TGTGCCAGCAGCCGGGATAGCTCCTACAATGAGCAGTTCTTC.

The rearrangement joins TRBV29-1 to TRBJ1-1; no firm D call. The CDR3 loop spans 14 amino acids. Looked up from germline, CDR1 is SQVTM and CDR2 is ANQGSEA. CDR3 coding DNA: TGCCAGCTCATCCCCACCCCGCACGGCACTGAAGCTTTCTTT. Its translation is CQLIPTPHGTEAFF.